This record looks at one TCR beta chain sequence and its context. The antigen is unknown. This specimen belongs to a study of Ad26.COV2.S vaccination and SARS-CoV-2 variants. Study-level background: The donor belonged to the COV1001 Ad26.COV2.S trial arm. Each vaccinee took Ad26.COV2.S intramuscularly, once or twice 56 days apart.

Treatment meaning: about 20 received Ad26.COV2.S at low or high dose, single or two shots; about 5 received placebo; per-sample allocation not given. At day 63 after the first vaccine or placebo injection, samples were drawn. Based in Boston, the donor was an adult of 18-55 years. Overall study findings and caveats: Spike-specific TCR breadth in vaccine recipients exceeded that seen in placebo recipients.

From germline, CDR1 is SGHRS and CDR2 YFSETQ. This CDR3 is 13 amino acids long. V was shortened by 5 bases and J by 12 bases, with 18 bases between the two germline ends. TCRdb keeps only in-frame clones here, not all; method: immunoSEQ multiplex PCR. The data show more than 400,000 clones, over 80% seen once. The sequencing here drew on peripheral blood, taken in a trial of Ad26.COV2.S vaccine versus placebo. This chain links TRBV5-1 with TRBJ2-1; a weak D match, TRBD1 (5 bases). This TCR was recovered from a person aged 18-65 years who received the Ad26.COV2.S COVID-19 vaccine or a placebo. CDR3 nucleotides: TGCGCCAGCAGTAGGTGGATGGGGCAGGGGCAGTTCTTC. Amino acid sequence: CASSRWMGQGQFF.